Listed below are T cell receptor beta chains from one sample, sequenced in a study of CD8 T cells in Susac syndrome. TCRdb processed the immunoSEQ multiplex PCR reads anew with MiXCR; each CDR3 protein has one entry. The sample has about 290,000 distinct CDR3 sequences, 85% seen once. Sequenced sample: CD8+ T cells from PBMCs. The receptor set was obtained from a human donor with multiple sclerosis. The CDR3 runs from the conserved cysteine through the conserved F or W. D genes are given only for firm matches. Rows give clone size only sometimes, using once, few, many, or a class for an expanded clone.

D gene: TRBD2; J gene: TRBJ2-7; clone size: -; V gene: TRBV29-1; CDR3 protein: CSASGTISYEQYF; CDR3 DNA: TGCAGCGCTTCGGGGACTATCTCCTACGAGCAGTACTTC
D gene: -; J gene: TRBJ2-3; clone size: -; V gene: TRBV3-1; CDR3 protein: CASMSGLDTQYF; CDR3 DNA: TGTGCCAGCATGTCCGGACTTGATACGCAGTATTTT
D gene: TRBD1; J gene: TRBJ1-4; clone size: -; V gene: TRBV27; CDR3 protein: CASSPIWTGSNEKLFF; CDR3 DNA: TGTGCCAGCAGTCCCATTTGGACAGGTTCTAATGAAAAACTGTTTTTT
D gene: TRBD2; J gene: TRBJ2-7; clone size: -; V gene: TRBV29-1; CDR3 protein: CSVEDRSGLEGEQYF; CDR3 DNA: TGCAGCGTTGAAGATCGTTCGGGACTAGAGGGCGAGCAGTACTTC
D gene: TRBD1; J gene: TRBJ2-3; clone size: -; V gene: TRBV27; CDR3 protein: CASSYLGQWDTQYF; CDR3 DNA: TGTGCCAGCAGTTACCTGGGACAGTGGGATACGCAGTATTTT
D gene: -; J gene: TRBJ1-1; clone size: -; V gene: TRBV30; CDR3 protein: CAWKGRLNTEAFF; CDR3 DNA: TGTGCCTGGAAGGGACGGTTGAACACTGAAGCTTTCTTT
D gene: -; J gene: TRBJ2-4; clone size: -; V gene: TRBV27; CDR3 protein: CASKSGKAKNIQYF; CDR3 DNA: TGTGCCAGCAAGTCAGGGAAAGCCAAAAACATTCAGTACTTC
D gene: TRBD2; J gene: TRBJ2-1; clone size: once; V gene: TRBV6-2/TRBV6-3; CDR3 protein: CASSYLAGGNPYNEQFF; CDR3 DNA: TGTGCCAGCAGTTACCTAGCGGGAGGGAACCCCTACAATGAGCAGTTCTTC
D gene: TRBD2; J gene: TRBJ2-7; clone size: -; V gene: TRBV20-1; CDR3 protein: CSASDPGLAGVGNEQYF; CDR3 DNA: TGCAGTGCTAGTGACCCGGGACTAGCGGGAGTCGGAAACGAGCAGTACTTC
D gene: -; J gene: TRBJ2-6; clone size: -; V gene: TRBV7-9; CDR3 protein: CASRHTRFSGANVLTF; CDR3 DNA: TGTGCCAGCAGGCACACAAGATTCTCTGGGGCCAACGTCCTGACTTTC
D gene: TRBD1; J gene: TRBJ2-5; clone size: -; V gene: TRBV29-1; CDR3 protein: CSVDGDRGIETQYF; CDR3 DNA: TGCAGCGTTGATGGGGACAGGGGAATAGAGACCCAGTACTTC
D gene: -; J gene: TRBJ2-7; clone size: -; V gene: TRBV27; CDR3 protein: CASSYESGYEQYF; CDR3 DNA: TGTGCCAGCAGTTACGAGAGTGGGTACGAGCAGTACTTC
D gene: -; J gene: TRBJ1-1; clone size: once; V gene: TRBV7-3; CDR3 protein: CASSLGGVLAEVFF; CDR3 DNA: TGTGCCAGCAGCTTAGGAGGGGTTTTGGCTGAAGTTTTCTTT
D gene: -; J gene: TRBJ1-3; clone size: once; V gene: TRBV2; CDR3 protein: CASSRPGTSGNTIYF; CDR3 DNA: TGTGCCAGCAGTCGTCCCGGGACATCTGGAAACACCATATATTTT
D gene: TRBD1; J gene: TRBJ1-2; clone size: -; V gene: TRBV7-9; CDR3 protein: CASSDRQGVVYGYTF; CDR3 DNA: TGTGCCAGCAGCGACAGACAGGGGGTGGTCTATGGCTACACCTTC
D gene: TRBD2; J gene: TRBJ2-1; clone size: -; V gene: TRBV19; CDR3 protein: CASSTRSGASNNEQFF; CDR3 DNA: TGTGCCAGTAGTACCCGTAGCGGGGCATCGAACAATGAGCAGTTCTTC
D gene: TRBD1; J gene: TRBJ2-7; clone size: -; V gene: TRBV3-1; CDR3 protein: CAGSLGQGVYEQYF; CDR3 DNA: TGTGCCGGCAGCCTGGGACAGGGAGTGTACGAGCAGTACTTC
D gene: TRBD1; J gene: TRBJ2-1; clone size: few; V gene: TRBV27; CDR3 protein: CASSSPAGGYNEQFF; CDR3 DNA: TGTGCCAGCAGTTCTCCCGCAGGGGGCTACAATGAGCAGTTCTTC
D gene: TRBD1; J gene: TRBJ2-7; clone size: few; V gene: TRBV6-1; CDR3 protein: CASRDRDRVFTYEQYF; CDR3 DNA: TGTGCCAGCAGAGACCGGGACAGGGTTTTTACCTACGAGCAGTACTTC
D gene: TRBD1; J gene: TRBJ2-7; clone size: -; V gene: TRBV6-5; CDR3 protein: CDSSYGQGAREQYF; CDR3 DNA: TGTGACAGCAGTTACGGACAGGGTGCGAGGGAGCAGTACTTC
D gene: TRBD1; J gene: TRBJ1-1; clone size: few; V gene: TRBV27; CDR3 protein: CASGTGGNTEAFF; CDR3 DNA: TGTGCGAGCGGGACAGGGGGCAACACTGAAGCTTTCTTT
D gene: -; J gene: TRBJ2-1; clone size: -; V gene: TRBV28; CDR3 protein: CASSPFLASNEQFF; CDR3 DNA: TGTGCCAGCAGTCCCTTCCTAGCGAGCAATGAGCAGTTCTTC
D gene: -; J gene: TRBJ1-1; clone size: few; V gene: TRBV7-2; CDR3 protein: CASSSPGEHTEAFF; CDR3 DNA: TGTGCCAGCAGCAGTCCAGGGGAGCACACTGAAGCTTTCTTT
D gene: TRBD1; J gene: TRBJ1-5; clone size: -; V gene: TRBV11-2; CDR3 protein: CASSLVVGQGSQPQHF; CDR3 DNA: TGTGCCAGCAGCTTAGTCGTGGGACAGGGGAGTCAGCCCCAGCATTTT
D gene: TRBD2; J gene: TRBJ2-2; clone size: -; V gene: TRBV19; CDR3 protein: CASRGLAGESGTGELFF; CDR3 DNA: TGTGCCAGTAGGGGACTAGCGGGAGAATCGGGTACCGGGGAGCTGTTTTTT
D gene: TRBD1; J gene: TRBJ1-2; clone size: -; V gene: TRBV11-2; CDR3 protein: CASSTSGTVFRRGYTF; CDR3 DNA: TGTGCCAGCAGCACGAGTGGGACAGTTTTCCGGAGGGGCTACACCTTC
D gene: -; J gene: TRBJ2-2; clone size: once; V gene: TRBV29-1; CDR3 protein: CSVVGENTGELFF; CDR3 DNA: TGCAGCGTTGTAGGAGAGAACACCGGGGAGCTGTTTTTT
D gene: TRBD1; J gene: TRBJ1-5; clone size: -; V gene: TRBV5-1; CDR3 protein: CASGLDRDGQPQHF; CDR3 DNA: TGCGCCAGCGGCTTGGACAGGGACGGTCAGCCCCAGCATTTT
D gene: -; J gene: TRBJ1-5; clone size: -; V gene: TRBV27; CDR3 protein: CASSPGHQPQHF; CDR3 DNA: TGTGCCAGCAGTCCGGGACACCAGCCCCAGCATTTT
D gene: TRBD2; J gene: TRBJ2-5; clone size: -; V gene: TRBV7-4; CDR3 protein: CASSEGKLAGAFEEETQYF; CDR3 DNA: TGTGCCAGCAGCGAGGGGAAACTAGCGGGAGCGTTTGAAGAAGAGACCCAGTACTTC
D gene: TRBD2; J gene: TRBJ2-5; clone size: -; V gene: TRBV14; CDR3 protein: CASSLGLAVETQYF; CDR3 DNA: TGTGCCAGCAGCCTGGGACTAGCGGTGGAGACCCAGTACTTC
D gene: TRBD1; J gene: TRBJ1-1; clone size: -; V gene: TRBV6-5; CDR3 protein: CASSSPGQGHTEAFF; CDR3 DNA: TGTGCCAGCAGTTCCCCGGGACAGGGGCACACTGAAGCTTTCTTT
D gene: -; J gene: TRBJ2-7; clone size: -; V gene: TRBV4-3; CDR3 protein: CASSPSPHRGSYEQYF; CDR3 DNA: TGCGCCAGCAGCCCCTCCCCCCACCGGGGCTCCTACGAGCAGTACTTC
D gene: -; J gene: TRBJ1-4; clone size: -; V gene: TRBV28; CDR3 protein: CASSWRAGDEKLFF; CDR3 DNA: TGTGCCAGCAGTTGGAGGGCGGGGGATGAAAAACTGTTTTTT
D gene: TRBD2; J gene: TRBJ2-1; clone size: -; V gene: TRBV7-2; CDR3 protein: CASSFTSGRVDEQFF; CDR3 DNA: TGTGCCAGCAGCTTTACTAGCGGGAGGGTAGATGAGCAGTTCTTC
D gene: -; J gene: TRBJ2-4; clone size: -; V gene: TRBV27; CDR3 protein: CASSLGTMGNIQYF; CDR3 DNA: TGTGCCAGCAGTCTCGGGACGATGGGGAACATTCAGTACTTC
D gene: -; J gene: TRBJ2-5; clone size: -; V gene: TRBV27; CDR3 protein: CASSLSFRETQYF; CDR3 DNA: TGTGCCAGCAGTTTAAGCTTCAGAGAGACCCAGTACTTC
D gene: -; J gene: TRBJ2-6; clone size: few; V gene: TRBV6-5; CDR3 protein: CASSYADSSGANVLTF; CDR3 DNA: TGTGCCAGCAGTTACGCTGACAGCTCTGGGGCCAACGTCCTGACTTTC
D gene: -; J gene: TRBJ1-2; clone size: -; V gene: TRBV24-1; CDR3 protein: CATSDPTRVGGGYTF; CDR3 DNA: TGTGCCACCAGTGACCCCACTAGGGTGGGAGGCGGCTACACCTTC
D gene: -; J gene: TRBJ1-5; clone size: -; V gene: TRBV30; CDR3 protein: CAWNRGWEPQHF; CDR3 DNA: TGTGCCTGGAACCGGGGGTGGGAGCCCCAGCATTTT
D gene: -; J gene: TRBJ1-3; clone size: -; V gene: TRBV20-1; CDR3 protein: CSARDPGSSGNTIYF; CDR3 DNA: TGCAGTGCTAGAGATCCCGGGAGCTCTGGAAACACCATATATTTT
D gene: -; J gene: TRBJ2-7; clone size: -; V gene: TRBV20-1; CDR3 protein: CSVLSPGALYEQYF; CDR3 DNA: TGCAGTGTGTTATCCCCGGGAGCCCTCTACGAGCAGTACTTC
D gene: -; J gene: TRBJ2-5; clone size: -; V gene: TRBV14; CDR3 protein: CASSQDKGLETQYF; CDR3 DNA: TGTGCCAGCAGCCAAGATAAGGGGTTGGAGACCCAGTACTTC
D gene: -; J gene: TRBJ2-1; clone size: -; V gene: TRBV5-6; CDR3 protein: CASSLGGFDNEQFF; CDR3 DNA: TGTGCCAGCAGCTTGGGTGGTTTTGATAATGAGCAGTTCTTC
D gene: -; J gene: TRBJ2-1; clone size: -; V gene: TRBV20-1; CDR3 protein: CSARLLLATNYNEQFF; CDR3 DNA: TGCAGTGCTAGACTCCTGCTAGCGACCAACTACAATGAGCAGTTCTTC
D gene: -; J gene: TRBJ1-5; clone size: -; V gene: TRBV21-1; CDR3 protein: CASSARVSACPQHF; CDR3 DNA: TGTGCCAGCAGCGCCCGGGTATCTGCATGTCCCCAGCATTTT
D gene: -; J gene: TRBJ2-3; clone size: -; V gene: TRBV4-3; CDR3 protein: CASSRIRGEATDTQYF; CDR3 DNA: TGCGCCAGCAGCCGAATTAGGGGAGAAGCCACAGATACGCAGTATTTT
D gene: -; J gene: TRBJ1-2; clone size: -; V gene: TRBV27; CDR3 protein: CAARPLGNYGYTF; CDR3 DNA: TGTGCCGCCCGACCCCTTGGCAACTATGGCTACACCTTC
D gene: TRBD2; J gene: TRBJ2-7; clone size: -; V gene: TRBV5-4; CDR3 protein: CASSSKPREGPYEQYF; CDR3 DNA: TGTGCCAGCAGCTCTAAGCCGCGGGAGGGACCGTACGAGCAGTACTTC
D gene: -; J gene: TRBJ2-7; clone size: -; V gene: TRBV7-9; CDR3 protein: CASSLVSTYYEQYF; CDR3 DNA: TGTGCCAGCAGCTTAGTCTCTACGTACTACGAGCAGTACTTC
D gene: -; J gene: TRBJ1-1; clone size: -; V gene: TRBV29-1; CDR3 protein: CSAPIGASYTEAFF; CDR3 DNA: TGCAGCGCCCCAATAGGGGCCAGTTACACTGAAGCTTTCTTT
D gene: TRBD2; J gene: TRBJ2-1; clone size: -; V gene: TRBV20-1; CDR3 protein: CSARGLAGGFSYNEQFF; CDR3 DNA: TGCAGTGCTAGAGGACTAGCGGGAGGGTTCTCCTACAATGAGCAGTTCTTC
D gene: -; J gene: TRBJ2-4; clone size: -; V gene: TRBV28; CDR3 protein: CASSYYMGGKNIQYF; CDR3 DNA: TGTGCCAGCAGCTATTATATGGGGGGCAAAAACATTCAGTACTTC
D gene: -; J gene: TRBJ1-5; clone size: -; V gene: TRBV4-3; CDR3 protein: CASSQEWDGVNQPQHF; CDR3 DNA: TGCGCCAGCAGCCAAGAATGGGACGGAGTCAATCAGCCCCAGCATTTT